This T cell receptor (beta chain) was recorded in a study of shared clonotypes between healthy human individuals. Repertoires were generated with immunoSEQ multiplex PCR, while TCRdb's copy carries only in-frame clones and drops some. This sample yields approximately 1.5 million clones, of which 95% to 99% are seen a single time; roughly 0.45% belongs to the top ten. The study's findings and limits: A reduction in generation probabilities was seen for non-shared clonotypes relative to those shared by all four donors.

About this clone itself: What it recognizes is unknown. Additional DNA sequences in this sample encode the identical CDR3.

Material: naive CD4+ T cells sorted from blood. Subset of the sample: CD45RA+ positively selected. The clonotype originates from a man aged 25-45 years in good health.

The CDR3 nucleotides read TGTGCCAGCAGTTCTCCTGCTTACGAGCAGTACTTC. It yields the protein CASSSPAYEQYF. J is TRBJ2-7 and V is TRBV28; no definite D call. V was cut by 4 bases and J by 4 bases, with 8 bases left in between. The germline V gene has CDR1 MDHEN and CDR2 SYDVKM. The CDR3 has 12 amino acids.